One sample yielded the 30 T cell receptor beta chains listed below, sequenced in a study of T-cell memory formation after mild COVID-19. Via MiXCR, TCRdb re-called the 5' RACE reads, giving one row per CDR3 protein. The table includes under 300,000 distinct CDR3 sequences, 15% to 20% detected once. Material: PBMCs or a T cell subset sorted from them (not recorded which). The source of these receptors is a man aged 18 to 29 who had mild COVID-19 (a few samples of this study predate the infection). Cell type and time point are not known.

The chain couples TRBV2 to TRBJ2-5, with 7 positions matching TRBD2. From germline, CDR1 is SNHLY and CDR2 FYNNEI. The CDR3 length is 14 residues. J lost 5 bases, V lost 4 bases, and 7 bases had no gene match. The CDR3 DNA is TGTGCCAGCAGTGTGACGGCGGGGGAGGAGACCCAGTACTTC. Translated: CASSVTAGEETQYF.

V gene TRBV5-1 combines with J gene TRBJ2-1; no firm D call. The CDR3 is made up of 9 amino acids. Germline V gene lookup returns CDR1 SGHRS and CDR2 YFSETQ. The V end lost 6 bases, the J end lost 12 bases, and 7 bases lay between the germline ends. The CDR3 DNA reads TGCGCCAGCACCTACCCGCAGTTCTTC. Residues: CASTYPQFF. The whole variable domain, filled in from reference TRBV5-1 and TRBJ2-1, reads KAGVTQTPRYLIKTRGQQVTLSCSPISGHRSVSWYQQTPGQGLQFLFEYFSETQRNKGNFPGRFSGRQFSNSRSEMNVSTLELGDSALYLCASTYPQFFGPGTRLTVL.

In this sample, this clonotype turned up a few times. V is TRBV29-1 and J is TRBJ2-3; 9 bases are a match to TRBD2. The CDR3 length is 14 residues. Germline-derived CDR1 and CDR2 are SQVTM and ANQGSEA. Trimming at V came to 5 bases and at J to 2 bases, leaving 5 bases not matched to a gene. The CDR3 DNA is TGCAGCGTTTCCGCGGGGGGGGACACAGATACGCAGTATTTT. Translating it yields CSVSAGGDTDTQYF.

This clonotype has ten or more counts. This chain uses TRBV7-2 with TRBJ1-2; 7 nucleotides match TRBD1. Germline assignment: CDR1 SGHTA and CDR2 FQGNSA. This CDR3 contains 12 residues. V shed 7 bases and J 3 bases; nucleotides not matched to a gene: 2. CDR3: CASNGQDYGYTF. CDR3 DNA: TGTGCCAGCAACGGACAGGACTATGGCTACACCTTC.

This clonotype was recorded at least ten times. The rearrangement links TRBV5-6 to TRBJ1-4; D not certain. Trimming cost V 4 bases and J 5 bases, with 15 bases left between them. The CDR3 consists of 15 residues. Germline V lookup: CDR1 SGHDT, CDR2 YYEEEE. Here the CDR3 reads CASSILQPQNEKLFF. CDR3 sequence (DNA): TGTGCCAGCAGCATCCTACAGCCACAGAATGAAAAACTGTTTTTT.

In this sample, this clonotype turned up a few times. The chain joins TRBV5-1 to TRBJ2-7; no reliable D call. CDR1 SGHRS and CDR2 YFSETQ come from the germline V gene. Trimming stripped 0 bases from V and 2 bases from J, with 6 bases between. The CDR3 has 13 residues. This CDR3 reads CASSLGDAYEQYV. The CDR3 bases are TGCGCCAGCAGCTTGGGAGACGCCTACGAGCAGTACGTC.

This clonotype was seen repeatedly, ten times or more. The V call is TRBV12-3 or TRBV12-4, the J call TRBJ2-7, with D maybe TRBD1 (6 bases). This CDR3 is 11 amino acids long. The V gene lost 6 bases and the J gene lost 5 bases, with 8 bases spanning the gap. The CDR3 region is CASSRGHEQYF. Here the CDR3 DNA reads TGTGCCAGCAGCAGGGGTCACGAGCAGTACTTC.

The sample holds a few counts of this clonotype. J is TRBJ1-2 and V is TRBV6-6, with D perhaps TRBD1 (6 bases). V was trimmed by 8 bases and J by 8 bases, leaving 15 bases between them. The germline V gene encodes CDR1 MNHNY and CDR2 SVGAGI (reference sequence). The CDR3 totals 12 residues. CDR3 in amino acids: CASDGSQGGYTF. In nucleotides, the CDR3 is TGTGCCAGCGATGGGTCCCAGGGGGGCTACACCTTC.

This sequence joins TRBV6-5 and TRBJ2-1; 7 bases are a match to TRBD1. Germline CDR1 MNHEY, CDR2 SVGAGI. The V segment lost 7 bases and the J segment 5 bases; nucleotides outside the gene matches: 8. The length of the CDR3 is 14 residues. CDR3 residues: CASNPGQLNNEQFF. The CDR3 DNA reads TGTGCCAGCAACCCGGGACAGCTAAACAATGAGCAGTTCTTC.

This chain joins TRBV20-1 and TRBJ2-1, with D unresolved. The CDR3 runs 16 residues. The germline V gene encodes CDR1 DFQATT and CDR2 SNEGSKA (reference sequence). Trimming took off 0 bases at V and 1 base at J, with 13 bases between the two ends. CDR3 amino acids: CSARDGFQLSYNEQFF. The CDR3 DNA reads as TGCAGTGCTAGAGACGGGTTTCAACTTTCCTACAATGAGCAGTTCTTC.

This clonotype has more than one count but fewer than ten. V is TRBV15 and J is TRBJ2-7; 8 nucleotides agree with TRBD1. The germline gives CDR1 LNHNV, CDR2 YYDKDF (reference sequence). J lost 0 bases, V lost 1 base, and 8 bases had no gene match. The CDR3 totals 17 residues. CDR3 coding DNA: TGTGCCACCAGCAGAGTATTTGGCAGGGGGCTCTCCTACGAGCAGTACTTC. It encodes CATSRVFGRGLSYEQYF.

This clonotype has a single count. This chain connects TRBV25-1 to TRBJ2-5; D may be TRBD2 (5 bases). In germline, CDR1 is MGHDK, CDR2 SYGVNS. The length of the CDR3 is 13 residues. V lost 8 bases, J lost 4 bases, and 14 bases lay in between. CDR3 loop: CASGNSGLETQYF. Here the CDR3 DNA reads TGTGCCAGCGGGAACAGTGGACTAGAGACCCAGTACTTC.

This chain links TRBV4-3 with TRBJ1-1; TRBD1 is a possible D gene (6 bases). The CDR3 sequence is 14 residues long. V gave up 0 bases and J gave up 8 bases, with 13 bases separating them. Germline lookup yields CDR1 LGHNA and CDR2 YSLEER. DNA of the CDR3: TGCGCCAGCAGCCAAGAAGTACAGGGAAGAGAAGCTTTCTTT. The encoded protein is CASSQEVQGREAFF.

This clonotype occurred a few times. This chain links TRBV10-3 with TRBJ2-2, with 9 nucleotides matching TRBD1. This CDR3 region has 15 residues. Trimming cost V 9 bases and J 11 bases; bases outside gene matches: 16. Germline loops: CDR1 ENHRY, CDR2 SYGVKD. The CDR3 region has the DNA TGTGCCATAGACAGCCCGGGACAGGGAACGAACGAGCTGTTTTTT. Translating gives CAIDSPGQGTNELFF.

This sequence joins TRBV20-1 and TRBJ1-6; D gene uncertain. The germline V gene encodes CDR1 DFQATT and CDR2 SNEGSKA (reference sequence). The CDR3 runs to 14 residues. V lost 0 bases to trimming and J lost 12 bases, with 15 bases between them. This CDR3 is CSARDYSKKRPLHF. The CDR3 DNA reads TGCAGTGCTAGAGATTACAGTAAGAAAAGACCCCTCCACTTT.

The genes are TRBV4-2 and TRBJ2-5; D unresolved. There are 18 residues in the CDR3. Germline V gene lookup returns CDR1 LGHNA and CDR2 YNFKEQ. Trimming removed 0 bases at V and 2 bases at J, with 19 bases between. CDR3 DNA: TGTGCCAGCAGCCAAGAACCCCCCGACGTGGCGAGTCAAGAGACCCAGTACTTC. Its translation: CASSQEPPDVASQETQYF.

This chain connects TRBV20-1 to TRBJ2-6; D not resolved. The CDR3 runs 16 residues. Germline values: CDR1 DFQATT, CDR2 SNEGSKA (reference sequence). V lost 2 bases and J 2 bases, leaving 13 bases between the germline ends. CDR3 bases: TGCAGTGCTAGACCGATGGCGGAAGCTGGGGCCAACGTCCTGACTTTC. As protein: CSARPMAEAGANVLTF.

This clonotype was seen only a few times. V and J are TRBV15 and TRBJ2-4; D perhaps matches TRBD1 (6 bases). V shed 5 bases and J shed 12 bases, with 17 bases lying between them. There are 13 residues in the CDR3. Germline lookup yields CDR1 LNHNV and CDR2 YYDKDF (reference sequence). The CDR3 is CATSPTGSESQYF. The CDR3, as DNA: TGTGCCACCAGCCCCACAGGGTCTGAGTCTCAGTACTTC.

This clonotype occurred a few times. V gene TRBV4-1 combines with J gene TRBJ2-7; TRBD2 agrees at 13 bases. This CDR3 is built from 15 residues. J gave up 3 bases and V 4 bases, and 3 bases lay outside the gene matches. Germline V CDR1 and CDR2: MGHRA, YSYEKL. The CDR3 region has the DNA TGCGCCAGCAGCCGACTAGCGGGGGGCCACTACGAGCAGTACTTC. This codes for CASSRLAGGHYEQYF.

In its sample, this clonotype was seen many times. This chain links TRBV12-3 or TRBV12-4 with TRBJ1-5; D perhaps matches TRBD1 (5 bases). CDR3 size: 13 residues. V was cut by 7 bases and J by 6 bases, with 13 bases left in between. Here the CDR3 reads CASTPQGFQPQHF. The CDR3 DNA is TGTGCCAGCACCCCGCAGGGTTTTCAGCCCCAGCATTTT.

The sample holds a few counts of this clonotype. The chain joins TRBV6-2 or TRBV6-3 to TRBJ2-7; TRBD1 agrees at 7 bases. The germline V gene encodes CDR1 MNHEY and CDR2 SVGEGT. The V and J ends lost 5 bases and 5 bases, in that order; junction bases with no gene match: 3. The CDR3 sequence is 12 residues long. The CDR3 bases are TGTGCCAGCAGTGACAGGGTAAACGAGCAGTACTTC. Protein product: CASSDRVNEQYF.

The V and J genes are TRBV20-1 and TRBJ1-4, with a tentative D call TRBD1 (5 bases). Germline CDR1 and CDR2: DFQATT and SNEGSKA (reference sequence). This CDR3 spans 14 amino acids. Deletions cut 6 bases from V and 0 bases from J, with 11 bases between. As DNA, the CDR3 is TGCAGTGCCGGGGGGGGTGCAACTAATGAAAAACTGTTTTTT. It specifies CSAGGGATNEKLFF.

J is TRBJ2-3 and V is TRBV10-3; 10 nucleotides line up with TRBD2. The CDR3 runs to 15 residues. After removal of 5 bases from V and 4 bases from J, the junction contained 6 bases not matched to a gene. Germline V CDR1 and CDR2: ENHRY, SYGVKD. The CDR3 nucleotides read TGTGCCATCAGTCTTAGCGGGGGGATGGCAGATACGCAGTATTTT. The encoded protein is CAISLSGGMADTQYF.

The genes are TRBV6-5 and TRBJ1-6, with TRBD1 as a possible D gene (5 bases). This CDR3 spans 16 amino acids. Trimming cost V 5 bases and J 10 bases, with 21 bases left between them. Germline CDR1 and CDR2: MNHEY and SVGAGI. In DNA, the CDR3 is TGTGCCAGCAGTACAGAGACCAGGGCGCTAAACTCACCCCTCCACTTT. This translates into CASSTETRALNSPLHF.

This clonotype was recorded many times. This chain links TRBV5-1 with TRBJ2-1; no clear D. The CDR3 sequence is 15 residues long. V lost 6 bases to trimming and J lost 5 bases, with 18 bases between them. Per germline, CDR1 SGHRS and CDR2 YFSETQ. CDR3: CASKPLGGNDNEQFF. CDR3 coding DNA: TGCGCCAGCAAGCCCCTTGGTGGGAATGACAATGAGCAGTTCTTC.

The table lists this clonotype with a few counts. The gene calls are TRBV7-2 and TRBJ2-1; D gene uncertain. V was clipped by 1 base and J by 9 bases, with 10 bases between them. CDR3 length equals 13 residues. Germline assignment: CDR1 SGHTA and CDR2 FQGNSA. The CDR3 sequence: CASSLERGSEQFF. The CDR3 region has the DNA TGTGCCAGCAGCTTAGAGCGCGGAAGTGAGCAGTTCTTC. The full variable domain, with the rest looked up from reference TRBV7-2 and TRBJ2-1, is GAGVSQSPSNKVTEKGKDVELRCDPISGHTALYWYRQSLGQGLEFLIYFQGNSAPDKSGLPSDRFSAERTGGSVSTLTIQRTQQEDSAVYLCASSLERGSEQFFGPGTRLTVL.

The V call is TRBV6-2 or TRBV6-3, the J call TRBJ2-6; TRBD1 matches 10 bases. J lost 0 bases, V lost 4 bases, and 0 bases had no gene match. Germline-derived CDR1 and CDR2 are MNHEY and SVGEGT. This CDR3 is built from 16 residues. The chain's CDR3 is CASSWTGGSGANVLTF. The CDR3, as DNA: TGTGCCAGCAGTTGGACAGGGGGCTCTGGGGCCAACGTCCTGACTTTC.

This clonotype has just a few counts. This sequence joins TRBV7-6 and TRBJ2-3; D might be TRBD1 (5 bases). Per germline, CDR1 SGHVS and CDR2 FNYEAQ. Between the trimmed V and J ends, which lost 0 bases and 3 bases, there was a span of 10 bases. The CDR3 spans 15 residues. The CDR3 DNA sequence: TGTGCCAGCAGCTTAGCGCCGGCAGGGACAGATACGCAGTATTTT. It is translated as CASSLAPAGTDTQYF.

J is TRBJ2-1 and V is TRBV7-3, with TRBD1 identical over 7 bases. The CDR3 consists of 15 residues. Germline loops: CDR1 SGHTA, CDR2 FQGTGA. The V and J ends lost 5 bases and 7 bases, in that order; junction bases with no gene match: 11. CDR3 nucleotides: TGTGCCAGCAGCAGAGGGGGCGCGTATGAAAATGAGCAGTTCTTC. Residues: CASSRGGAYENEQFF.

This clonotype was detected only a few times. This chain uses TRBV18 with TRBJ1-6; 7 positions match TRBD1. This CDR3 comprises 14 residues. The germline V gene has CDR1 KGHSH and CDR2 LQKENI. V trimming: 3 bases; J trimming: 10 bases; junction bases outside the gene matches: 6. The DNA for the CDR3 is TGTGCCAGCTCACCCCGGACAGGCCCCTCACCCCTCCACTTT. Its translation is CASSPRTGPSPLHF.